The 11 T cell receptor beta chains presented below share a single source sample, sequenced in a study of T cell responses to AZD1222 COVID-19 vaccine. Assay used: immunoSEQ multiplex PCR; TCRdb lists only in-frame clones, some missing. This sample has around 140,000 clones; around 90% occur once, and the top ten carry 5.4%. The sample in question was peripheral blood, obtained 28 days after the second dose of the MenACWY control vaccine. These receptors all come from an adult who received the MenACWY meningococcal vaccine as a control.

The chain couples TRBV5-6 to TRBJ2-3; 7 bases line up with TRBD2. This CDR3 comprises 17 residues. V lost 0 bases, J lost 4 bases, and 11 bases stayed unmatched. In germline, CDR1 is SGHDT, CDR2 YYEEEE. CDR3: CASSLGGRAEKADTQYF. Written as DNA, the CDR3 is TGTGCCAGCAGCTTGGGGGGGAGGGCCGAAAAGGCAGATACGCAGTATTTT.

The chain couples TRBV6-5 to TRBJ2-7; 8 nucleotides agree with TRBD1. The CDR3 loop spans 13 amino acids. Germline V CDR1 and CDR2: MNHEY, SVGAGI. Trimming at V came to 8 bases and at J to 5 bases, leaving 8 bases not matched to a gene. This CDR3 reads CASAGQGVDEQYF. As DNA, the CDR3 is TGTGCCAGCGCCGGACAGGGTGTCGACGAGCAGTACTTC.

The rearrangement uses TRBV10-3 and TRBJ1-6, with a weak D call TRBD1 (5 bases). Trimming removed 0 bases from V and 7 bases from J, with 10 bases in between. The CDR3 contains 15 residues. Germline CDR1 ENHRY, CDR2 SYGVKD. The CDR3 bases are TGTGCCATCAGTGAGTCGGGGGAGGGAAATTCACCCCTCCACTTT. Amino acid sequence: CAISESGEGNSPLHF.

This chain connects TRBV6-2 or TRBV6-3 to TRBJ2-2; 9 bases fit TRBD2. The CDR3 loop spans 16 amino acids. V dropped 5 bases and J dropped 6; count of bases not matched to a gene: 10. Germline loops: CDR1 MNHEY, CDR2 SVGEGT. In DNA form, the CDR3 reads TGTGCCAGCAGTACAGCGGGGGGCTCAAACCCCGGGGAGCTGTTTTTT. Its protein product is CASSTAGGSNPGELFF.

This chain joins TRBV7-8 and TRBJ2-3; D unclear. The CDR3 extends over 11 amino acids. Germline CDR1 is SGHVS and CDR2 is FQNEAQ. The V and J ends lost 6 bases and 4 bases respectively, with 5 bases between them. The CDR3 is CASSLPDTQYF. For the CDR3, the DNA is TGTGCCAGCAGTCTCCCAGATACGCAGTATTTT. Full variable domain (remainder filled in from reference TRBV7-8 and TRBJ2-3): GAGVSQSPRYKVAKRGQDVALRCDPISGHVSLFWYQQALGQGPEFLTYFQNEAQLDKSGLPSDRFFAERPEGSVSTLKIQRTQQEDSAVYLCASSLPDTQYFGPGTRLTVL.

The gene calls are TRBV29-1 and TRBJ1-1; tentative D call: TRBD1 (5 bases). CDR3 length: 13 residues. Trimming removed 1 base at V and 7 bases at J, with 13 bases between. Germline loops: CDR1 SQVTM, CDR2 ANQGSEA. CDR3 amino acids: CSVEGGTVHEAFF. The CDR3 DNA reads as TGCAGCGTTGAAGGGGGGACGGTCCATGAAGCTTTCTTT.

The chain has TRBV29-1 and TRBJ1-1, with TRBD1 identical over 7 bases. The germline gives CDR1 SQVTM, CDR2 ANQGSEA. V shed 5 bases, J shed 1 base, and the junction held 1 base outside the gene matches. The CDR3 sequence is 12 residues long. CDR3 sequence reads: CSVHRGNTEAFF. CDR3 nucleotide sequence: TGCAGCGTTCACAGGGGGAACACTGAAGCTTTCTTT.

The genes are TRBV7-8 and TRBJ1-1; D not certain. The V end was cut by 1 base, the J end by 1 base, with 7 bases between. Germline V gene sequence: CDR1 SGHVS, CDR2 FQNEAQ. The CDR3 covers 14 residues. The CDR3 sequence is CASSLVPENTEAFF. CDR3 in DNA: TGTGCCAGCAGCTTAGTCCCCGAGAACACTGAAGCTTTCTTT.

The chain has TRBV2 and TRBJ1-4; D uncertain. CDR1 SNHLY and CDR2 FYNNEI come from the germline V gene. This CDR3 region has 14 residues. V was cut by 7 bases and J by 0 bases, with 9 bases left in between. Here the CDR3 DNA reads TGTGCCAGCAAAGGCGCCACAACTAATGAAAAACTGTTTTTT. It codes for CASKGATTNEKLFF.

V gene TRBV7-2 combines with J gene TRBJ1-1; unclear D gene. This CDR3 has 13 residues. Trimming took off 3 bases at V and 3 bases at J, with 8 bases between the two ends. Germline CDR1 reads SGHTA; CDR2 reads FQGNSA. The CDR3 DNA follows: TGTGCCAGCAGCTTTCAGAGGCACACTGAAGCTTTCTTT. Protein sequence: CASSFQRHTEAFF.

CDR3 protein: CASMAGLGFGELFF. CDR3 DNA sequence: TGTGCCAGCATGGCAGGGCTTGGATTCGGGGAGCTGTTTTTT. The chain is built from TRBV27 and TRBJ2-2, with D perhaps matching TRBD1 (5 bases). CDR3 length equals 14 residues. Per germline, CDR1 MNHEY and CDR2 SMNVEV (reference sequence). Trimming left V 7 bases short and J 7 bases short, with 16 bases between.